Below are 11 T cell receptor beta chains sequenced from a single sample in a study of shared clonotypes between healthy human individuals. Only in-frame clones appear in the TCRdb table, and some are missing; sequencing was by immunoSEQ multiplex PCR. The table has about 490,000 clones, approximately 80% seen once; the top ten hold over 10%. The specimen was PBMCs. The receptors originated from a woman between 40 and 50 years old in good health. Some clones in this sample may be carry-over from other donors' samples.

The chain uses TRBV27 and TRBJ2-7; tentatively, D is TRBD1 or TRBD2 (5 bases each). The CDR3 sequence is 13 residues long. Germline lookup yields CDR1 MNHEY and CDR2 SMNVEV (reference sequence). Trimming pared 6 bases from V and 2 bases from J, leaving 11 bases between. This chain's CDR3 is CASRPGPAYEQYF. For the CDR3, the DNA is TGTGCCAGCAGGCCGGGACCAGCCTACGAGCAGTACTTC.

The V call is TRBV5-6, the J call TRBJ2-6; the match to TRBD1 covers 8 bases. The CDR3 has 17 amino acids. V was clipped by 1 base and J by 2 bases; unmatched bases: 5. CDR1 and CDR2 (germline): SGHDT, YYEEEE. The CDR3 DNA reads as TGTGCCAGCAGCTTGCAGGGGGCCATCCCTGGGGCCAACGTCCTGACTTTC. Protein product: CASSLQGAIPGANVLTF. Together with reference TRBV5-6 and TRBJ2-6, the CDR3 gives the full variable domain: DAGVTQSPTHLIKTRGQQVTLRCSPKSGHDTVSWYQQALGQGPQFIFQYYEEEERQRGNFPDRFSGHQFPNYSSELNVNALLLGDSALYLCASSLQGAIPGANVLTFGAGSRLTVL.

In this sample, this clone turned up once. V and J are TRBV28 and TRBJ2-7; D might be TRBD2 (6 bases). Germline V gene data show CDR1 as MDHEN and CDR2 as SYDVKM. The ends were cut back, 5 bases at V and 6 bases at J, with 14 bases in the middle. The CDR3 is 13 amino acids. The CDR3 DNA is TGTGCCAGCAGTCCCCCGGGACTCCGCGAGCAGTACTTC. It yields the protein CASSPPGLREQYF.

The CDR3 bases are TGTGCCAGCAGGGGGACAGATACGCAGTATTTT. This gives the protein CASRGTDTQYF. The chain joins TRBV28 to TRBJ2-3, with D uncertain. Germline V gives CDR1 MDHEN, CDR2 SYDVKM. The CDR3 extends over 11 amino acids. V lost 6 bases and J 3 bases, leaving 4 bases between the germline ends.

This chain joins TRBV7-2 and TRBJ2-7, with D perhaps being TRBD1 or TRBD2 (5 bases each). Looked up from germline, CDR1 is SGHTA and CDR2 is FQGNSA. The CDR3 is 15 amino acids. V lost 5 bases to trimming and J lost 2 bases, with 16 bases between them. The CDR3 loop reads CASSHQGTGTYEQYF. The CDR3 DNA is TGTGCCAGCAGCCATCAGGGCACGGGGACCTACGAGCAGTACTTC.

The rearrangement links TRBV28 to TRBJ2-5; D perhaps matches TRBD1 (5 bases). This CDR3 spans 16 amino acids. Germline assignment: CDR1 MDHEN and CDR2 SYDVKM. V was trimmed by 6 bases and J by 0 bases, leaving 17 bases between them. Written as DNA, the CDR3 is TGTGCCAGCAGGTCCAGGGTCAGGGATTACCAAGAGACCCAGTACTTC. It specifies CASRSRVRDYQETQYF. Full variable domain (remainder filled in from reference TRBV28 and TRBJ2-5): DVKVTQSSRYLVKRTGEKVFLECVQDMDHENMFWYRQDPGLGLRLIYFSYDVKMKEKGDIPEGYSVSREKKERFSLILESASTNQTSMYLCASRSRVRDYQETQYFGPGTRLLVL.

The J gene is TRBJ2-1, the V gene TRBV4-1, with TRBD2 matching 7 bases. Looked up from germline, CDR1 is MGHRA and CDR2 is YSYEKL. The V gene end was trimmed by 3 bases and the J gene end by 8 bases; junction bases not matched to a gene: 16. CDR3 length: 17 amino acids. The CDR3 loop reads CASSQINGLAVAYEQFF. As DNA, the CDR3 is TGCGCCAGCAGCCAGATCAATGGGCTAGCGGTAGCCTATGAGCAGTTCTTC.

CDR3 in DNA: TGCAGCGTTGGGACTAGCGGGAACAATGAGCAGTTCTTC. Translating it yields CSVGTSGNNEQFF. The V and J genes are TRBV29-1 and TRBJ2-1, with 12 bases fitting TRBD2. The CDR3 is made up of 13 amino acids. V lost 4 bases and J lost 5; bases outside the gene matches: 0. The germline gives CDR1 SQVTM, CDR2 ANQGSEA.

This clone was counted a single time. This chain uses TRBV4-3 with TRBJ2-2; the D is unclear. The CDR3 length is 14 residues. Germline V gene data show CDR1 as LGHNA and CDR2 as YSLEER. Trimming removed 7 bases at V and 5 bases at J, with 14 bases between. The CDR3 region is CASKGPLGTGELFF. In nucleotides, the CDR3 is TGCGCCAGCAAAGGACCGCTGGGAACCGGGGAGCTGTTTTTT.

The chain recombines TRBV29-1 with TRBJ1-6; D is possibly TRBD1 (5 bases). This CDR3 has 13 amino acids. Trimming removed 4 bases at V and 9 bases at J, with 13 bases between. Germline-derived CDR1 and CDR2 are SQVTM and ANQGSEA. The CDR3 is CSVGGSQGSPLHF. CDR3 coding DNA: TGCAGCGTTGGGGGGAGTCAGGGTTCACCCCTCCACTTT.

This clone has a single count. The chain couples TRBV5-1 to TRBJ1-5, with a weak D call TRBD1 (6 bases). The V gene lost 1 base and the J gene lost 4 bases, with 12 bases spanning the gap. The CDR3 runs 15 residues. In germline, CDR1 is SGHRS, CDR2 YFSETQ. As DNA, the CDR3 is TGCGCCAGCAGCTTGCTTGGGGGCGGGAATCAGCCCCAGCATTTT. Amino acids: CASSLLGGGNQPQHF.